Sequencing of this T cell receptor (beta chain) was carried out in a study of graft-versus-host responses after intestinal transplantation. Across the whole study: Recipients across the board were started on anti-thymocyte globulin induction, then kept on tacrolimus and steroids for about 3 years.

The V and J ends lost 3 bases and 3 bases, in that order; junction bases with no gene match: 3. This CDR3 is built from 15 residues. Germline V gene data show CDR1 as PRHDT and CDR2 as FYEKMQ (reference sequence). General observations from the study: Recipient marrow contained GvH clones, some of which appeared first in ileum or blood.

Produced via immunoSEQ multiplex PCR; TCRdb's table is partial and in-frame only. The repertoire has over 90,000 clones, 90% to 95% of them found once; the top ten carry around 0.49%. Concerning this clone: As yet, its antigen is unknown.

The chain has TRBV13 and TRBJ2-1; 9 nucleotides align to TRBD1. The TCR was taken from a human donor who received an intestinal transplant. Specimen: unstimulated CD8+ T cells sorted from spleen or lymph node cells, collected before intestinal transplant. DNA of the CDR3: TGTGCCAGCAGCTTGGACAGGGGCTACTACAATGAGCAGTTCTTC. Protein: CASSLDRGYYNEQFF.